The clone carrying this TCR beta chain appeared a few times. Its antigen is currently unknown. The data stem from a study of graft-versus-host responses after intestinal transplantation. The wider study: Anti-thymocyte globulin induction was given to all recipients, followed by tacrolimus and steroids for 2 to 3 years. Study-wide results and limits: An association linked early post-transplant HvG declines with peak circulating GvH clone levels.

The authors processed graft tissue to release intraepithelial and lamina propria lymphocytes. The CDR3 covers 15 residues. CDR1 and CDR2 (germline): SGHDT, YYEEEE. V was pared by 0 bases and J by 9 bases, with 19 bases between. This table comes from immunoSEQ multiplex PCR, and its TCRdb copy is limited to in-frame clones, with some not included. Of more than 15,000 clones in the sample, roughly 80% were seen once. The V and J genes are TRBV5-6 and TRBJ2-7; possibly TRBD1 for D (5 bases). This clonotype originated in a human patient who received an intestinal transplant, so some T cells may come from the graft donor. Here the sequenced sample was ileum tissue, taken almost 470 days after intestinal transplant. This CDR3 reads CASSLVTGAPKAQYF. The CDR3, as DNA: TGTGCCAGCAGCTTGGTGACTGGGGCGCCCAAAGCGCAGTACTTC.